These T cell receptor beta chains were read from a single sample in a study of CD8 T cells in Susac syndrome. TCRdb redid the calling of the immunoSEQ multiplex PCR reads with MiXCR, one entry per CDR3 protein. The sample contains 160,000 or so distinct CDR3 sequences, around 94% of which appear only once. Sequenced sample: CD4+ T cells from PBMCs. All receptors come from a human donor with multiple sclerosis. CDR3s include the opening cysteine and the closing phenylalanine or tryptophan. D genes are given only for firm matches. Clone size is shown for a subset of rows, as once, few, many or a class of expanded clone.

-	TRBV2	TRBJ2-6	-	TGTGCCAGCAGTCCTAGCTTTGGGGCCAACGTCCTGACTTTC	CASSPSFGANVLTF
-	TRBV18	TRBJ2-7	-	TGTGCCAGCTCACCCACAAGGGGGGCCGACGAGCAGTACTTC	CASSPTRGADEQYF
-	TRBV9	TRBJ1-1	-	TGTGCCAGCAGCGTAGGGGGTTACACTGAAGCTTTCTTT	CASSVGGYTEAFF
-	TRBV15	TRBJ2-7	-	TGTGCCACCAGCAGAGATTACCAGGAGGCCGGCGAGCAGTACTTC	CATSRDYQEAGEQYF
-	TRBV29-1	TRBJ1-2	-	TGCAGCGTTGAAGATCAGTCTACCGCGAGCTACCCCCCTAACTATGGCTACACCTTC	CSVEDQSTASYPPNYGYTF
-	TRBV12-3/TRBV12-4	TRBJ1-5	-	TGTGCCAGCAGTACACAGGTTAGCAATCAGCCCCAGCATTTT	CASSTQVSNQPQHF
few	TRBV14	TRBJ1-5	-	TGTGCCAGCAGCCAAGATTTAGGGCAGCCCCAGCATTTT	CASSQDLGQPQHF
-	TRBV18	TRBJ2-4	TRBD1	TGTGCCAGCTCACCAAAGATCGTGGACAGGGAATTCGGCATTCAGTACTTC	CASSPKIVDREFGIQYF
-	TRBV6-5	TRBJ2-1	-	TGTGCCAGCAGTTATAAACTAGGGGGGAATGAGCAGTTCTTC	CASSYKLGGNEQFF
-	TRBV3-1	TRBJ2-1	TRBD2	TGTGCCAGCAGCCAATCCGGGACTAGGAAAAATGAGCAGTTCTTC	CASSQSGTRKNEQFF
-	TRBV5-6	TRBJ1-1	TRBD1	TGTGCCAGCAGGTACAGGGGGAACACTGAAGCTTTCTTT	CASRYRGNTEAFF
-	TRBV10-3	TRBJ1-1	TRBD1	TGTGCCATCAGTGTACGGACAGGAGAGATGAACACTGAAGCTTTCTTT	CAISVRTGEMNTEAFF
once	TRBV24-1	TRBJ1-1	-	TGTGCCACCAGTGCAGGGATAGAAGCTTTCTTT	CATSAGIEAFF
-	TRBV14	TRBJ1-1	-	TGTGCCAGCAGCCAAGATACATGGCACACTGAAGCTTTCTTT	CASSQDTWHTEAFF
-	TRBV20-1	TRBJ1-2	-	TGCAGTGCTACCGCCCCGGGCCGGGGGGCTCCGAGGGGCTACACCTTC	CSATAPGRGAPRGYTF